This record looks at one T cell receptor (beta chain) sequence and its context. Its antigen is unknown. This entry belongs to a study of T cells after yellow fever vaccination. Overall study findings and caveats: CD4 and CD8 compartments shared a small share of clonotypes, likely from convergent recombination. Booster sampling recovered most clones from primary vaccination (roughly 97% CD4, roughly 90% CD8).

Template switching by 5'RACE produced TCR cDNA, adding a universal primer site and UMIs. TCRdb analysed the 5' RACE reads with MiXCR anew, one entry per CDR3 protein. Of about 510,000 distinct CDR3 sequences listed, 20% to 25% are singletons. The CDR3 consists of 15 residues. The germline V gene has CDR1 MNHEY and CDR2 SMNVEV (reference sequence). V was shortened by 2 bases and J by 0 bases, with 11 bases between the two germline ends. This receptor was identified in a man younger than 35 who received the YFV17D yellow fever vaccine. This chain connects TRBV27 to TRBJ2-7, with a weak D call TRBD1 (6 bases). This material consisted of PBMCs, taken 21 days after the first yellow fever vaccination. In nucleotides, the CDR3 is TGTGCCAGCAGTTTAGTAACAGGGAACTCCTACGAGCAGTACTTC. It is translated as CASSLVTGNSYEQYF.